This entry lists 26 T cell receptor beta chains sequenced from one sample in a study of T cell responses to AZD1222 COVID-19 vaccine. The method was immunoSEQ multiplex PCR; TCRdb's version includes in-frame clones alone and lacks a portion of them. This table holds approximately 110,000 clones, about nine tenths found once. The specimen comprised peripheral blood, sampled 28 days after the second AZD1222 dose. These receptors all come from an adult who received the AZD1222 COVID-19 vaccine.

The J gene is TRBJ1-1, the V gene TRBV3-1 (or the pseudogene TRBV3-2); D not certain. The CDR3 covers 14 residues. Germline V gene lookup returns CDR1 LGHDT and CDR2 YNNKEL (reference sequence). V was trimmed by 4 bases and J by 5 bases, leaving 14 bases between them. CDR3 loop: CASSLDYFGTEAFF. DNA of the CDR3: TGTGCCAGCAGCCTTGACTATTTCGGAACTGAAGCTTTCTTT.

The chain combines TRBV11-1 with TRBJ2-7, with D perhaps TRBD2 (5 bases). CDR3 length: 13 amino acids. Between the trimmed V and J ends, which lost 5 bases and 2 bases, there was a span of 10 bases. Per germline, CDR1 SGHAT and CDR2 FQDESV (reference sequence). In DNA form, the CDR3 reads TGTGCCAGCAGCCCCACCGGGACCTACGAGCAGTACTTC. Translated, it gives CASSPTGTYEQYF.

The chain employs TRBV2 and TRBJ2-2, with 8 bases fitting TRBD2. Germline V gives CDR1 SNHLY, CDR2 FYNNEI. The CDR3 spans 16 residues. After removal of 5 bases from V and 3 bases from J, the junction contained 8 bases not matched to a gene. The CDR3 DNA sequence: TGTGCCAGCAGTCCCCGTGAGCGGGGGTACACCGGGGAGCTGTTTTTT. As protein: CASSPRERGYTGELFF.

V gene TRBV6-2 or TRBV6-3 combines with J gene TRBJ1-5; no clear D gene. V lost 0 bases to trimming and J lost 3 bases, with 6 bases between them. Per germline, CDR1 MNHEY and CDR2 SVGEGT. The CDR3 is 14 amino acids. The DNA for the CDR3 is TGTGCCAGCAGTTACTCCAAAACCAATCAGCCCCAGCATTTT. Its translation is CASSYSKTNQPQHF.

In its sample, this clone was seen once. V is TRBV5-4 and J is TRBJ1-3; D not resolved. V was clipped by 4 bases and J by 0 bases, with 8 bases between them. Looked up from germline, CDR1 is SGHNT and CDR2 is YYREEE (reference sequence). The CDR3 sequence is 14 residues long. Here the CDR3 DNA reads TGTGCCAGCAGCCGAATGAACTCTGGAAACACCATATATTTT. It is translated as CASSRMNSGNTIYF.

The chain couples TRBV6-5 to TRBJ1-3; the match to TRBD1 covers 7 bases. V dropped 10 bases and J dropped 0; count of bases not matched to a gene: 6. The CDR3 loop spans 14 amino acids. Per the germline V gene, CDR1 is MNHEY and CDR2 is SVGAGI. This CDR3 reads CATGDRTSGNTIYF. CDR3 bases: TGTGCCACCGGGGACAGAACCTCTGGAAACACCATATATTTT.

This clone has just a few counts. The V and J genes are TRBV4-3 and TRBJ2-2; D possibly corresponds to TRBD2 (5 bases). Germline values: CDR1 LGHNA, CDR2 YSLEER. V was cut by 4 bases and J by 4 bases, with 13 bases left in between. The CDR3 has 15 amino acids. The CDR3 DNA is TGCGCCAGCAGCCTTAGTGGACTTTTCACCGGGGAGCTGTTTTTT. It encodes CASSLSGLFTGELFF.

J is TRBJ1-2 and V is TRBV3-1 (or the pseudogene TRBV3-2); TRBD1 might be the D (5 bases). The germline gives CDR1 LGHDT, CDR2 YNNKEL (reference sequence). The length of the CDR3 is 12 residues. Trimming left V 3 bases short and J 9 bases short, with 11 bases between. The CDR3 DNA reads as TGTGCCAGCAGCCAGGGAGACAGTAGCTACACCTTC. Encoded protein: CASSQGDSSYTF.

The CDR3 sequence is CASSLDAGLSKETQYF. The CDR3 coding sequence is TGTGCCAGCAGTTTAGATGCAGGGCTTTCCAAAGAGACCCAGTACTTC. The genes are TRBV28 and TRBJ2-5, with TRBD1 as a possible D gene (5 bases). The CDR3 is 16 amino acids. V was cut by 2 bases and J by 3 bases, with 16 bases left in between. The germline CDR1 and CDR2 sequences are MDHEN and SYDVKM. The full variable domain, in which reference TRBV28 and TRBJ2-5 provide the parts outside the CDR3, is DVKVTQSSRYLVKRTGEKVFLECVQDMDHENMFWYRQDPGLGLRLIYFSYDVKMKEKGDIPEGYSVSREKKERFSLILESASTNQTSMYLCASSLDAGLSKETQYFGPGTRLLVL.

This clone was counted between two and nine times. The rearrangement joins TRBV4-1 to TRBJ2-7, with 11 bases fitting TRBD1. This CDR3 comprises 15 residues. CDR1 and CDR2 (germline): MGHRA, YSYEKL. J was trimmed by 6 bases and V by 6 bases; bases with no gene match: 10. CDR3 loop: CASSHPGQGVGEQYF. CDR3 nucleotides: TGCGCCAGCAGTCACCCGGGACAGGGGGTCGGCGAGCAGTACTTC.

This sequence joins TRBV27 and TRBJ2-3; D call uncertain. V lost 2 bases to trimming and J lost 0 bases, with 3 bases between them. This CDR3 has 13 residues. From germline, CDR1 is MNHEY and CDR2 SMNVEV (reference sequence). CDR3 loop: CASSLASTDTQYF. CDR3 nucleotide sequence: TGTGCCAGCAGTTTAGCTAGCACAGATACGCAGTATTTT.

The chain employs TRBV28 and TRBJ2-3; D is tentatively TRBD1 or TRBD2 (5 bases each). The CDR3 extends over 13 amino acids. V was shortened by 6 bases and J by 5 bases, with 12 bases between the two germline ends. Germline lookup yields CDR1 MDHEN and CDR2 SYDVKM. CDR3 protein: CASRSMGRDTQYF. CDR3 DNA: TGTGCCAGCAGGTCTATGGGACGAGATACGCAGTATTTT.

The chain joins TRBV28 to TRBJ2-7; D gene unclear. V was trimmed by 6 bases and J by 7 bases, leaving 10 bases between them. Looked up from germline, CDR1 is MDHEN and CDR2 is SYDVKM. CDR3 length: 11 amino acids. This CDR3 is CASSPWAEQYF. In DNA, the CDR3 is TGTGCCAGCAGCCCCTGGGCTGAGCAGTACTTC.

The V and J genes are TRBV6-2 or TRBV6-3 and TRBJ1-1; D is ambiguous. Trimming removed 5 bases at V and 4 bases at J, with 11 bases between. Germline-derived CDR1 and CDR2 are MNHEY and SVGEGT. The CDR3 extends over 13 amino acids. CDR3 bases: TGTGCCAGCAGTCCCTCCGGGTTCACTGAAGCTTTCTTT. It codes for CASSPSGFTEAFF.

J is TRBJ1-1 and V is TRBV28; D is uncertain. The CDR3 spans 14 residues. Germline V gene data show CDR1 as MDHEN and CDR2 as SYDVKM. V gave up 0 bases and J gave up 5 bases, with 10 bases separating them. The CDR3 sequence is CASSLWGKGTEAFF. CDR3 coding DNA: TGTGCCAGCAGTTTATGGGGGAAAGGGACTGAAGCTTTCTTT.

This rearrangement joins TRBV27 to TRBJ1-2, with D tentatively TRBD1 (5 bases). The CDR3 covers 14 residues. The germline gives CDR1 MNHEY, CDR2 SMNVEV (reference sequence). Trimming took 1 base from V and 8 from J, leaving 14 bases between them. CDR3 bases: TGTGCCAGCAGTTTATTCACCGGGGGGAGCGGCTACACCTTC. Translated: CASSLFTGGSGYTF.

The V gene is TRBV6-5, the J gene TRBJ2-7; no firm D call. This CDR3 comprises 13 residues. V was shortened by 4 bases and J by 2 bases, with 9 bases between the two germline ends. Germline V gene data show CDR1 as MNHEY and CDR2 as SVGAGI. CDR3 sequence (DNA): TGTGCCAGCAGTTCAGACGGAACCTACGAGCAGTACTTC. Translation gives CASSSDGTYEQYF.

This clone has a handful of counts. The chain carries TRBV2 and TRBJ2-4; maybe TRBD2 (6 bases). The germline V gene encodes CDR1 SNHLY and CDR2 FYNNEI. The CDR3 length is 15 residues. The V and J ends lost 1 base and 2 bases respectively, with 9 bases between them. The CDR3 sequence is CASSEGRGPKNIQYF. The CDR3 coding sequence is TGTGCCAGCAGTGAAGGGCGGGGACCCAAAAACATTCAGTACTTC.

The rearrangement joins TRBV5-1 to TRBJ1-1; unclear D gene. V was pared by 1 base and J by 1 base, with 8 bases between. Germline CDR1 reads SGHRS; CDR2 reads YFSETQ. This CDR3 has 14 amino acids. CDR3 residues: CASSLRSSNTEAFF. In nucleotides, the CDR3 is TGCGCCAGCAGCTTGAGATCATCGAACACTGAAGCTTTCTTT.

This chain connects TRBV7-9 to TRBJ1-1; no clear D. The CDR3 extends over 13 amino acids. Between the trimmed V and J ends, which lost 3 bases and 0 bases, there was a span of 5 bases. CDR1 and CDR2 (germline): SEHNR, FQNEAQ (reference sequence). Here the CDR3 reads CASSFTVNTEAFF. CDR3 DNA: TGTGCCAGCAGCTTTACAGTGAACACTGAAGCTTTCTTT. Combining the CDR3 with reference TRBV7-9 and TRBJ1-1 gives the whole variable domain DTGVSQNPRHKITKRGQNVTFRCDPISEHNRLYWYRQTLGQGPEFLTYFQNEAQLEKSRLLSDRFSAERPKGSFSTLEIQRTEQGDSAMYLCASSFTVNTEAFFGQGTRLTVV.

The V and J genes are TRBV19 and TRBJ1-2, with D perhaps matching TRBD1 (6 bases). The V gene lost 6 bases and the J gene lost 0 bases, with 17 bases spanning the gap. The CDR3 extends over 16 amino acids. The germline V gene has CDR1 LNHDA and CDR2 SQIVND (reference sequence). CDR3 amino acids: CASSHETGTTNYGYTF. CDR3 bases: TGTGCCAGTAGCCACGAAACAGGGACAACTAACTATGGCTACACCTTC.

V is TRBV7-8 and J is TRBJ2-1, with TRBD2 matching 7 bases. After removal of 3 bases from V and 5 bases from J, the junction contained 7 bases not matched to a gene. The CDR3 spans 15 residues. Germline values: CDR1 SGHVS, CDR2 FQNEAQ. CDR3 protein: CASSFQGGWNNEQFF. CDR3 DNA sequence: TGTGCCAGCAGCTTCCAGGGAGGGTGGAACAATGAGCAGTTCTTC. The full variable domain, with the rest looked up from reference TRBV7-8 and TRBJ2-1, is GAGVSQSPRYKVAKRGQDVALRCDPISGHVSLFWYQQALGQGPEFLTYFQNEAQLDKSGLPSDRFFAERPEGSVSTLKIQRTQQEDSAVYLCASSFQGGWNNEQFFGPGTRLTVL.

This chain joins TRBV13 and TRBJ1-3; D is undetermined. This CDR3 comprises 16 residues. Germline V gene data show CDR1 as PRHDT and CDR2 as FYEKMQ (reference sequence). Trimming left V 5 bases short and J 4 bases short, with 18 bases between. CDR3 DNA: TGTGCCAGCAGCCAACCCGGGGATCGGACGGGAAACACCATATATTTT. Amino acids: CASSQPGDRTGNTIYF.

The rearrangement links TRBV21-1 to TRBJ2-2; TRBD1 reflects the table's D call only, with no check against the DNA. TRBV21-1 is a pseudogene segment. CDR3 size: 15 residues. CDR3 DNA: TGTGCCAGCAGCGCCGGGACAACGAACACCGGGGAGCTGTTTTTT. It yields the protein CASSAGTTNTGELFF.

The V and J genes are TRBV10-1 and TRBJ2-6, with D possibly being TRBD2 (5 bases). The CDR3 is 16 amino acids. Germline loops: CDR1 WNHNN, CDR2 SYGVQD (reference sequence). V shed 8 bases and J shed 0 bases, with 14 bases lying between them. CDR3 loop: CASYGGPISGANVLTF. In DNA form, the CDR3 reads TGCGCCAGCTACGGAGGACCGATCTCTGGGGCCAACGTCCTGACTTTC.

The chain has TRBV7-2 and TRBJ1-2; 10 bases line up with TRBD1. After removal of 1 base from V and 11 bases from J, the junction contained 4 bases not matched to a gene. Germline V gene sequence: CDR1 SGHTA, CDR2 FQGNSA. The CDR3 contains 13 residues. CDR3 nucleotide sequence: TGTGCCAGCAGCTTAGAGGGACAGGGGATTTACACCTTC. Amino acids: CASSLEGQGIYTF.